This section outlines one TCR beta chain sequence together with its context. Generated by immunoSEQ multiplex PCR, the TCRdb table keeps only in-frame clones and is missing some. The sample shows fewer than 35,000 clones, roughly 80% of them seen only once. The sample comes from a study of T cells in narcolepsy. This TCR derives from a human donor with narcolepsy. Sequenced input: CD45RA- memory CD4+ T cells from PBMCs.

DNA of the CDR3: TGTGCCAGCAGCTTGACAGATATAGTCACTGAAGCTTTCTTT. Its protein product is CASSLTDIVTEAFF. The genes are TRBV5-6 and TRBJ1-1; D is uncertain. Germline lookup yields CDR1 SGHDT and CDR2 YYEEEE. This CDR3 is built from 14 residues. Trimming left V 1 base short and J 4 bases short, with 11 bases between.